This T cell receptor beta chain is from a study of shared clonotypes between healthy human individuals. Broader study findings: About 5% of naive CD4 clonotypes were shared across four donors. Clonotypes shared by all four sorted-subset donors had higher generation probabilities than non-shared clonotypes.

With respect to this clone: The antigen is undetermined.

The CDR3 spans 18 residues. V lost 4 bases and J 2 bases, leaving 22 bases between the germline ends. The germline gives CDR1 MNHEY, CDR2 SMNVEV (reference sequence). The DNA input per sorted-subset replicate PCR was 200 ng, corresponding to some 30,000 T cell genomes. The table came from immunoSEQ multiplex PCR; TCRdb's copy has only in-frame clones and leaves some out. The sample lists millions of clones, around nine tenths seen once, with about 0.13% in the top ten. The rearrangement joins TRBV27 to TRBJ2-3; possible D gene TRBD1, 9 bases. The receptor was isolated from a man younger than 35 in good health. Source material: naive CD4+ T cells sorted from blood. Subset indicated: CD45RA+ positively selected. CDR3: CASSWDRALAATTDTQYF. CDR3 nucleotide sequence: TGTGCCAGCAGTTGGGACAGGGCACTAGCGGCAACCACAGATACGCAGTATTTT.